The 29 T cell receptor beta chains below were found in one sample sequenced in a study of blood T cell repertoires in COVID-19. Some clones are missing from TCRdb's copy, which holds only in-frame ones; the method was immunoSEQ multiplex PCR. There are under 250,000 clones in the sample; roughly nine tenths occur only once, and 6.2% lies in the top ten. The sample comprised peripheral blood. All receptors come from a man between 60 and 75 years old with acute or convalescent COVID-19.

The V call is TRBV3-1 (or the pseudogene TRBV3-2), the J call TRBJ1-1; 8 bases match TRBD1. The germline CDR1 and CDR2 sequences are LGHDT and YNNKEL (reference sequence). The junction had 2 bases not matched to a gene; V was cut back by 7 bases and J by 7 bases. The CDR3 has 11 amino acids. CDR3 DNA: TGTGCCAGCATTGACAGGGGTGAAGCTTTCTTT. Translating it yields CASIDRGEAFF.

The chain couples TRBV7-8 to TRBJ2-2; 8 bases fit TRBD1. Germline V gene sequence: CDR1 SGHVS, CDR2 FQNEAQ. V lost 1 base to trimming and J lost 7 bases; unmatched junction nucleotides: 11. The CDR3 spans 17 residues. The CDR3 DNA is TGTGCCAGCAGCTTAGGCTACCCAGGGGGCTTAGGCGGGGAGCTGTTTTTT. It translates to CASSLGYPGGLGGELFF.

This clone was seen a single time. This chain joins TRBV7-2 and TRBJ2-1; 8 nucleotides align to TRBD2. Germline V gene lookup returns CDR1 SGHTA and CDR2 FQGNSA. CDR3 size: 16 residues. J was trimmed by 0 bases and V by 4 bases; bases with no gene match: 5. The CDR3 nucleotides are TGTGCCAGCAGCTCCGGGGGGGACCCCTCCTACAATGAGCAGTTCTTC. Its protein product is CASSSGGDPSYNEQFF.

To note about this clone: Compared with germline, one end of the junction differs, possibly owing to a read error. The rearrangement links TRBV20-1 to TRBJ2-2, with TRBD2 matching 7 bases. This CDR3 comprises 18 residues. The germline gives CDR1 DFQATT, CDR2 SNEGSKA (reference sequence). CDR3 protein: CSASFGLAERGNPGELFF. CDR3 DNA: TGCAGTGCTAGTTTCGGGCTAGCGGAACGAGGGAACCCCGGGGAGCTGTTTTTT.

The V call is TRBV28, the J call TRBJ2-5; D ambiguous. CDR1 is MDHEN, CDR2 SYDVKM, per germline. V lost 8 bases to trimming and J lost 0 bases, with 13 bases between them. CDR3 length equals 14 residues. CDR3 sequence: CASSEPKYQETQYF. CDR3 sequence (DNA): TGTGCCAGCTCGGAGCCCAAGTACCAAGAGACCCAGTACTTC.

V gene TRBV19 combines with J gene TRBJ2-2; 8 bases are shared with TRBD1. With V trimmed by 5 bases and J by 4 bases, 6 bases remained unmatched. Per germline, CDR1 LNHDA and CDR2 SQIVND (reference sequence). The CDR3 runs to 15 residues. The CDR3 nucleotides are TGTGCCAGTAGTCCAGGACAGGGCGGCACCGGGGAGCTGTTTTTT. Its protein product is CASSPGQGGTGELFF.

This clone was seen once. V gene TRBV6-6 combines with J gene TRBJ1-3, with TRBD1 identical over 7 bases. Trimming cost V 6 bases and J 2 bases; bases outside gene matches: 4. This CDR3 is 14 amino acids long. CDR1 MNHNY and CDR2 SVGAGI come from the germline V gene (reference sequence). The CDR3: CASSLDRAGNTIYF. CDR3 sequence (DNA): TGTGCCAGCAGCCTCGACAGGGCTGGAAACACCATATATTTT.

This chain links TRBV6-2 or TRBV6-3 with TRBJ1-2, with D maybe TRBD1 (6 bases). V lost 1 base to trimming and J lost 0 bases, with 12 bases between them. Germline lookup yields CDR1 MNHEY and CDR2 SVGEGT. CDR3 length: 16 amino acids. The CDR3 sequence: CASSYWIGQSNYGYTF. CDR3 sequence (DNA): TGTGCCAGCAGTTACTGGATCGGACAGTCTAACTATGGCTACACCTTC.

V is TRBV11-2 and J is TRBJ1-2; tentative D call: TRBD1 (6 bases). Per germline, CDR1 SGHAT and CDR2 FQNNGV. V gave up 5 bases and J gave up 7 bases, with 14 bases separating them. The CDR3 runs to 13 residues. For the CDR3, the DNA is TGTGCCAGCAGCCCGGGACAAGATTTTGGCTACACCTTC. Translating it yields CASSPGQDFGYTF.

This chain connects TRBV6-2 or TRBV6-3 to TRBJ1-5; D is perhaps TRBD1 (6 bases). This CDR3 spans 18 amino acids. The V end lost 0 bases, the J end lost 2 bases, and 17 bases lay between the germline ends. Germline V gives CDR1 MNHEY, CDR2 SVGEGT. The CDR3 reads CASSYSRGRGMGNQPQHF. The DNA of the CDR3 is TGTGCCAGCAGTTACTCGAGGGGCAGGGGCATGGGCAATCAGCCCCAGCATTTT.

V is TRBV5-1 and J is TRBJ1-1, with 7 bases fitting TRBD1. J lost 2 bases, V lost 4 bases, and 11 bases had no gene match. Looked up from germline, CDR1 is SGHRS and CDR2 is YFSETQ. The CDR3 is made up of 16 amino acids. CDR3 nucleotides: TGCGCCAGCAGCCGGCCGGGACAGAACTTCAACACTGAAGCTTTCTTT. Translation gives CASSRPGQNFNTEAFF.

CDR3 DNA: TGCGCCAGCAGCTTGGCGGCTAGCGGGAGGGCCGTTGAAGATACGCAGTATTTT. Translating gives CASSLAASGRAVEDTQYF. This chain connects TRBV5-1 to TRBJ2-3; 12 bases map to TRBD2. There are 18 residues in the CDR3. After removal of 0 bases from V and 5 bases from J, the junction contained 10 bases not matched to a gene. CDR1 is SGHRS and CDR2 is YFSETQ in the germline V gene.

This chain uses TRBV28 with TRBJ1-1; D is uncertain. This CDR3 region has 15 residues. CDR1 is MDHEN and CDR2 is SYDVKM in the germline V gene. The germline V and J ends were trimmed by 6 bases and 0 bases, with 14 bases remaining between them. The DNA of the CDR3 is TGTGCCAGCAGCCCAGTGGGCAGCATGAACACTGAAGCTTTCTTT. Amino acid sequence: CASSPVGSMNTEAFF.

CDR3 in amino acids: CASSYSSGFDGYTF. The CDR3 DNA reads as TGTGCCAGCAGTTACTCATCGGGTTTCGATGGCTACACCTTC. The V and J genes are TRBV6-2 or TRBV6-3 and TRBJ1-2; D remains ambiguous. This CDR3 is 14 amino acids long. The V and J ends lost 0 bases and 6 bases respectively, with 11 bases between them. CDR1 is MNHEY, CDR2 SVGEGT, per germline.

The gene calls are TRBV10-3 and TRBJ2-7, with 8 bases aligning to TRBD1. J gave up 1 base and V 4 bases, and 3 bases lay outside the gene matches. The length of the CDR3 is 14 residues. Germline values: CDR1 ENHRY, CDR2 SYGVKD. CDR3 sequence (DNA): TGTGCCATCAGTGGACAGGGGAATTCCTACGAGCAGTACTTC. This codes for CAISGQGNSYEQYF.

The chain is built from TRBV3-1 (or the pseudogene TRBV3-2) and TRBJ1-1; D is ambiguous. In germline, CDR1 is LGHDT, CDR2 YNNKEL (reference sequence). This CDR3 region has 12 residues. V was clipped by 0 bases and J by 12 bases, with 11 bases between them. CDR3 DNA sequence: TGTGCCAGCAGCCAAGATGGACGGGGTACTTTCTTT. Its protein product is CASSQDGRGTFF.

This rearrangement joins TRBV9 to TRBJ1-4; a weak D match, TRBD1 (6 bases). The CDR3 sequence is 14 residues long. The germline V gene encodes CDR1 SGDLS and CDR2 YYNGEE. Between the trimmed V and J ends, which lost 3 bases and 6 bases, there was a span of 12 bases. CDR3 region: CASSAGQPDEKLFF. DNA for the CDR3: TGTGCCAGCAGCGCCGGACAGCCTGATGAAAAACTGTTTTTT.

The chain has TRBV14 and TRBJ2-3; unclear D gene. The length of the CDR3 is 15 residues. V was shortened by 0 bases and J by 2 bases, with 9 bases between the two germline ends. Germline assignment: CDR1 SGHDN and CDR2 FVKESK. CDR3 protein: CASSQDDTNTDTQYF. In nucleotides, the CDR3 is TGTGCCAGCAGCCAAGATGACACGAACACAGATACGCAGTATTTT.

The V and J genes are TRBV5-5 and TRBJ1-2; no clear D. Germline CDR1 and CDR2: SGHKS and YYEKEE (reference sequence). The ends were cut back, 4 bases at V and 2 bases at J, with 15 bases in the middle. This CDR3 has 15 residues. CDR3 loop: CASSPAGGVNYGYTF. The CDR3 coding sequence is TGTGCCAGCAGCCCTGCCGGCGGCGTAAACTATGGCTACACCTTC.

The rearrangement uses TRBV5-6 and TRBJ1-5; 7 positions agree with TRBD1. This CDR3 spans 15 amino acids. CDR1 SGHDT and CDR2 YYEEEE come from the germline V gene. With V trimmed by 0 bases and J by 3 bases, 3 bases remained unmatched. CDR3 sequence (DNA): TGTGCCAGCAGCTTGGCGGGACAGAACAATCAGCCCCAGCATTTT. Translating it yields CASSLAGQNNQPQHF.

The chain has TRBV2 and TRBJ2-3; 9 bases align to TRBD1. This CDR3 comprises 15 residues. V dropped 7 bases and J dropped 1; count of bases not matched to a gene: 6. CDR1 is SNHLY and CDR2 is FYNNEI in the germline V gene. The DNA for the CDR3 is TGTGCCAGCACCGAGGACAGGGGAGGCACAGATACGCAGTATTTT. It specifies CASTEDRGGTDTQYF.

The V gene is TRBV6-6, the J gene TRBJ2-7, with TRBD1 matching over 10 bases. The V gene end was trimmed by 2 bases and the J gene end by 5 bases; junction bases not matched to a gene: 3. Per germline, CDR1 MNHNY and CDR2 SVGAGI (reference sequence). The CDR3 loop spans 14 amino acids. The CDR3 loop is CASSYGDRGNEQYF. The CDR3 coding sequence is TGTGCCAGCAGTTACGGGGACAGGGGAAACGAGCAGTACTTC.

This chain joins TRBV6-1 and TRBJ1-1, with 8 bases lining up with TRBD1. CDR1 MNHNS and CDR2 SASEGT come from the germline V gene. The length of the CDR3 is 16 residues. Losses at the gene ends were 2 bases for V and 0 bases for J; bases not matched to a gene: 5. The CDR3 here is CASSERTGFMNTEAFF. The CDR3 DNA sequence: TGTGCCAGCAGTGAACGGACAGGGTTCATGAACACTGAAGCTTTCTTT.

The V call is TRBV27, the J call TRBJ1-1; a weak D match, TRBD1 (6 bases). This CDR3 has 11 residues. Germline-derived CDR1 and CDR2 are MNHEY and SMNVEV (reference sequence). V was trimmed by 7 bases and J by 7 bases, leaving 10 bases between them. CDR3 in amino acids: CASIRGGEAFF. The CDR3 nucleotides read TGTGCCAGCATCAGAGGGGGTGAAGCTTTCTTT.

The chain couples TRBV2 to TRBJ1-6; unclear D gene. V lost 3 bases to trimming and J lost 11 bases, with 8 bases between them. The CDR3 sequence is 12 residues long. Looked up from germline, CDR1 is SNHLY and CDR2 is FYNNEI. This CDR3 reads CASSDGSTPLHF. CDR3 sequence (DNA): TGTGCCAGCAGTGACGGTAGCACACCCCTCCACTTT. The full variable domain, rest sourced from reference TRBV2 and TRBJ1-6, is EPEVTQTPSHQVTQMGQEVILRCVPISNHLYFYWYRQILGQKVEFLVSFYNNEISEKSEIFDDQFSVERPDGSNFTLKIRSTKLEDSAMYFCASSDGSTPLHFGNGTRLTVT.

This sequence joins TRBV19 and TRBJ1-2; the D is unclear. The germline gives CDR1 LNHDA, CDR2 SQIVND (reference sequence). Trimming pared 3 bases from V and 10 bases from J, leaving 15 bases between. The CDR3 is made up of 13 amino acids. The CDR3, as DNA: TGTGCCAGTAGTATTAGGTCCAGTACTATCTACACCTTC. As protein: CASSIRSSTIYTF.

The chain has TRBV2 and TRBJ2-5; TRBD2 might be the D (5 bases). Germline V CDR1 and CDR2: SNHLY, FYNNEI. The CDR3 is 14 residues long. The germline V and J ends were trimmed by 8 bases and 6 bases, with 19 bases remaining between them. In DNA, the CDR3 is TGTGCCAGCCTCCTAGCAGGAGGCGCGAAGACCCAGTACTTC. This encodes CASLLAGGAKTQYF.

The V call is TRBV6-6, the J call TRBJ2-7; D may be TRBD2 (5 bases). The CDR3 contains 13 residues. V shed 6 bases and J shed 5 bases, with 14 bases lying between them. The V gene's germline CDR1 is MNHNY and CDR2 SVGAGI (reference sequence). CDR3 sequence: CASRVIEGDEQYF. CDR3 DNA sequence: TGTGCCAGCAGGGTTATAGAGGGCGACGAGCAGTACTTC.

The chain joins TRBV12-3 or TRBV12-4 to TRBJ1-5; 8 positions match TRBD1. V shed 5 bases, J shed 7 bases, and the junction held 4 bases outside the gene matches. This CDR3 is 13 amino acids long. The CDR3 DNA follows: TGTGCCAGCAGTGGACAGGGTGGGCAGCCCCAGCATTTT. Amino acids: CASSGQGGQPQHF.